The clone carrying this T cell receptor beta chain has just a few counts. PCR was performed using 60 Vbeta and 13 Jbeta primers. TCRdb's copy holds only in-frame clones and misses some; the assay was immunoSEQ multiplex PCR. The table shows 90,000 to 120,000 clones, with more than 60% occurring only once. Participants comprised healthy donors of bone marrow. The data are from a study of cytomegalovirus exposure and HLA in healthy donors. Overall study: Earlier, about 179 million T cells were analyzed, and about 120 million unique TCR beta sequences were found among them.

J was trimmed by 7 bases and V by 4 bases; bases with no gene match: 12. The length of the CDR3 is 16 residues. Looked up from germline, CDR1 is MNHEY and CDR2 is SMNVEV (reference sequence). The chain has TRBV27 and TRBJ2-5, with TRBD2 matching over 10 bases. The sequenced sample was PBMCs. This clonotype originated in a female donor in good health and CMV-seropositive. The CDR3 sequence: CASSYTLGLASGTQYF. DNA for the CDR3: TGTGCCAGCAGTTACACCCTGGGACTAGCGAGCGGGACCCAGTACTTC.